Here is one TCR beta chain with its context. Antigen: not known. This specimen belongs to a study of cytomegalovirus exposure and HLA in healthy donors. Study-level information: Genotyping of roughly 400 donors showed that about 79% belonged to the Caucasian-associated ancestry cluster. General study points: Some V segments could not be told apart, so they were left out, TRBV6-2 and TRBV6-3 among them.

This PCR relied on a set of 60 Vbeta primers and 13 Jbeta primers. TCRdb's copy holds only in-frame clones and misses some; the assay was immunoSEQ multiplex PCR. Altogether tens of thousands of clones are present, over 65% being singletons, with the ten largest covering around 4.6%. Germline CDR1 MNHNS, CDR2 SASEGT. This CDR3 is 14 amino acids long. Trimming removed 0 bases at V and 10 bases at J, with 12 bases between. The TCR originated in a middle-aged woman in good health and CMV-seropositive. The sequencing sample was made of PBMCs. The chain uses TRBV6-1 and TRBJ1-4, with D tentatively TRBD1 (6 bases). CDR3 coding DNA: TGTGCCAGCAGTGAAGCTACAGGGAGGGGAAAACTGTTTTTT. Translation: CASSEATGRGKLFF.